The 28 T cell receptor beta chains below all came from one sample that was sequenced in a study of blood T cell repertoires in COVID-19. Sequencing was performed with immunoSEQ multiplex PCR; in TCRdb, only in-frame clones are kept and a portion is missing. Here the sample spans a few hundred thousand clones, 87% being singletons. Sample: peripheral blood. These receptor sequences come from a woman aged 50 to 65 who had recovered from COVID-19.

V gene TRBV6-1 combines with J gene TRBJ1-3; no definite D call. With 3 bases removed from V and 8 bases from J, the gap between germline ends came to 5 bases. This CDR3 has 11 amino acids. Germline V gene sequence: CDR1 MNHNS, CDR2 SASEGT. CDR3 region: CASSDRYTIYF. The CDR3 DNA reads TGTGCCAGCAGTGACAGATACACCATATATTTT.

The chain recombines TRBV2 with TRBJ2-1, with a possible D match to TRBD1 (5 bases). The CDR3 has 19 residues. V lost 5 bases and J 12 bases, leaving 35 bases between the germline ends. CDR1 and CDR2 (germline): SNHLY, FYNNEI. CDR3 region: CASSTDRPEVGLKDSGQFF. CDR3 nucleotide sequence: TGTGCCAGCAGTACCGACAGACCCGAGGTAGGGCTTAAAGACTCGGGGCAGTTCTTC.

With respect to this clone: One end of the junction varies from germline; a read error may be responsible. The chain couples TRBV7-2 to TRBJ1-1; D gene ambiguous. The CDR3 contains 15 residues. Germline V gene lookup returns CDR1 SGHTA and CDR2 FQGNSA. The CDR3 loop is CASSLNRLTRTGAFF. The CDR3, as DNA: TGTGCCAGCAGCTTAAACCGGCTGACTAGGACTGGAGCTTTCTTT.

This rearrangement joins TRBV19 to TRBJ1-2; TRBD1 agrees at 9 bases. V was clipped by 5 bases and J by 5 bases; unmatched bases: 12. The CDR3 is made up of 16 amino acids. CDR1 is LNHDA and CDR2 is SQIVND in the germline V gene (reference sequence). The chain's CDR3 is CASSSRTGDLGYGYTF. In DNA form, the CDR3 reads TGTGCCAGTAGTTCCCGGACAGGGGACCTGGGGTATGGCTACACCTTC.

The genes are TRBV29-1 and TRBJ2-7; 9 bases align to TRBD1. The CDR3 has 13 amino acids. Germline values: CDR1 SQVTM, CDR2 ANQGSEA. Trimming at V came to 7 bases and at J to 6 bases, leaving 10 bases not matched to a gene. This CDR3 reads CSGGDRDSSEQYF. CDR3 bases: TGCAGCGGGGGGGACAGGGATTCTTCCGAGCAGTACTTC.

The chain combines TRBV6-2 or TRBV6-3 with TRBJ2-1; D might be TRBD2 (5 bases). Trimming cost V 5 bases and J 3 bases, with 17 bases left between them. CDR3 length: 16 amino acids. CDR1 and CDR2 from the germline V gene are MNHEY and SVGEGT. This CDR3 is CASSELAPTNYNEQFF. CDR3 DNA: TGTGCCAGCAGTGAGCTAGCCCCTACTAACTACAATGAGCAGTTCTTC.

The CDR3 sequence: CASSLSTGLKEKLFF. The CDR3 DNA is TGTGCCAGCAGTTTATCCACAGGGCTTAAGGAAAAACTGTTTTTT. This chain links TRBV28 with TRBJ1-4; D is possibly TRBD1 (6 bases). The V end lost 1 base, the J end lost 8 bases, and 14 bases lay between the germline ends. The CDR3 loop spans 15 amino acids. From germline, CDR1 is MDHEN and CDR2 SYDVKM.

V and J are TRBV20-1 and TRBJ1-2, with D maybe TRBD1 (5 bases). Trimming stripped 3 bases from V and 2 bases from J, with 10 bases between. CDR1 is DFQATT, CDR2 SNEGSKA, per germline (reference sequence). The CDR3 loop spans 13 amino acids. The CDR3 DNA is TGCAGTGCTAGTATCGCAGGGAACTATGGCTACACCTTC. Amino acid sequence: CSASIAGNYGYTF.

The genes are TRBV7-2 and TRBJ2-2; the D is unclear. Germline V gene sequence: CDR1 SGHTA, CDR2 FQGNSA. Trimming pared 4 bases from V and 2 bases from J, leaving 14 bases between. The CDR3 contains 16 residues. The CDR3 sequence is CASSSQPADNTGELFF. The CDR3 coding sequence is TGTGCCAGCAGCTCCCAACCCGCAGATAACACCGGGGAGCTGTTTTTT. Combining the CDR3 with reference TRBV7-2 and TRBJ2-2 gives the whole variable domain GAGVSQSPSNKVTEKGKDVELRCDPISGHTALYWYRQSLGQGLEFLIYFQGNSAPDKSGLPSDRFSAERTGGSVSTLTIQRTQQEDSAVYLCASSSQPADNTGELFFGEGSRLTVL.

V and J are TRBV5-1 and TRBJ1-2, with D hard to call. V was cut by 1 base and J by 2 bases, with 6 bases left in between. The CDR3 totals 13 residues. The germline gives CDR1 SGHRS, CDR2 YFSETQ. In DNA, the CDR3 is TGCGCCAGCAGCTTGACAGAGAACTATGGCTACACCTTC. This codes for CASSLTENYGYTF.

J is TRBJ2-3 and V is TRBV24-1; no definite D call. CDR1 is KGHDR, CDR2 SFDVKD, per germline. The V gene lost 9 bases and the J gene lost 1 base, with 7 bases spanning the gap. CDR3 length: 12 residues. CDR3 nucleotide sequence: TGTGCCACCGCCCAGGGCACAGATACGCAGTATTTT. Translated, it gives CATAQGTDTQYF.

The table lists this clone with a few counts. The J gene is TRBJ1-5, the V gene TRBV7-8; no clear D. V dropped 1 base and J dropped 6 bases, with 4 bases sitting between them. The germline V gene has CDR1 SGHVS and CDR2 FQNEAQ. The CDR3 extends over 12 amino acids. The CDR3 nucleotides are TGTGCCAGCAGCTTAGACGGTCAGCCCCAGCATTTT. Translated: CASSLDGQPQHF.

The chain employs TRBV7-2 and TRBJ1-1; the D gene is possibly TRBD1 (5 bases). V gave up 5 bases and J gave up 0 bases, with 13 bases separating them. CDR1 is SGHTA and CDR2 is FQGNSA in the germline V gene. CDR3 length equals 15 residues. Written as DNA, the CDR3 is TGTGCCAGCAGCGGCGCAGGGTTCTTGAACACTGAAGCTTTCTTT. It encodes CASSGAGFLNTEAFF.

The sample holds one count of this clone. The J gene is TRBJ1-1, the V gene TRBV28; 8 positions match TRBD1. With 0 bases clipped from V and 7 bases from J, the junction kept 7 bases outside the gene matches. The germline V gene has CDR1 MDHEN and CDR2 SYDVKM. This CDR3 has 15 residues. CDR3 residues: CASSLWRSTGGEAFF. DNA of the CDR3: TGTGCCAGCAGTTTATGGCGGAGTACAGGGGGTGAAGCTTTCTTT. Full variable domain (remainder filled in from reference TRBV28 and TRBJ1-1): DVKVTQSSRYLVKRTGEKVFLECVQDMDHENMFWYRQDPGLGLRLIYFSYDVKMKEKGDIPEGYSVSREKKERFSLILESASTNQTSMYLCASSLWRSTGGEAFFGQGTRLTVV.

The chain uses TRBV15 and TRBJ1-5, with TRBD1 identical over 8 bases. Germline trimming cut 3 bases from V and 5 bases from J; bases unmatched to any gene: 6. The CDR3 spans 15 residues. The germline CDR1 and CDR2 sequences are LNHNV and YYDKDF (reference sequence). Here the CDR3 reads CATSSRQGRDQPQHF. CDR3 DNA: TGTGCCACCAGCAGCCGACAGGGGAGGGATCAGCCCCAGCATTTT.

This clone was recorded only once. The CDR3 DNA reads as TGTGCCAGCAGTTTAAGGGACTACAGCTCCTACAATGAGCAGTTCTTC. This codes for CASSLRDYSSYNEQFF. The V and J genes are TRBV28 and TRBJ2-1, with TRBD2 matching 7 bases. The CDR3 sequence is 16 residues long. The V gene end was trimmed by 2 bases and the J gene end by 0 bases; junction bases not matched to a gene: 4. Germline lookup yields CDR1 MDHEN and CDR2 SYDVKM.

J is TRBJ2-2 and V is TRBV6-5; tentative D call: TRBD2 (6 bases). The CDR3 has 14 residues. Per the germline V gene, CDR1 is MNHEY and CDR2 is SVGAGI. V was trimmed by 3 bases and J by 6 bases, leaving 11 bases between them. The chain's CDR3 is CASSYRGMAGELFF. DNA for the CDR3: TGTGCCAGCAGTTATCGGGGGATGGCCGGGGAGCTGTTTTTT.

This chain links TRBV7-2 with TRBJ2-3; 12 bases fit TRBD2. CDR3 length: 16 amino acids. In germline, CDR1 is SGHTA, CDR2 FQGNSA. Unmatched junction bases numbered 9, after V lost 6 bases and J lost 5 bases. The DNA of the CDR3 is TGTGCCAGCAGTTCATCACTAGCGGGGGGTGTAGATACGCAGTATTTT. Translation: CASSSSLAGGVDTQYF.

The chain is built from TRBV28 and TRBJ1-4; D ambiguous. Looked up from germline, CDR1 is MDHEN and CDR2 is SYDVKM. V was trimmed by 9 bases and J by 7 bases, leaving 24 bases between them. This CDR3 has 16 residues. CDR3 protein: CASTPRAWVGGEKLFF. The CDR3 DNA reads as TGTGCCAGTACCCCAAGAGCCTGGGTCGGCGGTGAAAAACTGTTTTTT.

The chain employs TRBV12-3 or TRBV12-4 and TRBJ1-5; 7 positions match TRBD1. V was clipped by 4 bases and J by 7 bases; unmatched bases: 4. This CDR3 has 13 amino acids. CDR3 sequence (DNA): TGTGCCAGCAGTTCGGGACAGCGGCAGCCCCAGCATTTT. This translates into CASSSGQRQPQHF.

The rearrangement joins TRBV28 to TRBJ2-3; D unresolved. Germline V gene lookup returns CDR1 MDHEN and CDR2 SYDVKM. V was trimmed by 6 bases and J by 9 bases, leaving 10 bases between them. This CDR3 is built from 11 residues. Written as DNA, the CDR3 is TGTGCCAGCAGCCCCCCGGTAACGCAGTATTTT. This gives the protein CASSPPVTQYF.

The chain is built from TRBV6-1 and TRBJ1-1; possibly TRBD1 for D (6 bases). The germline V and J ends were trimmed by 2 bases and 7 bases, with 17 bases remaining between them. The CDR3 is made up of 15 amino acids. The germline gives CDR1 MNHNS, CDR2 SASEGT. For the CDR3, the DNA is TGTGCCAGCAGTGAACCGGGACACCTGTTTGTTGAAGCTTTCTTT. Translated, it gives CASSEPGHLFVEAFF.

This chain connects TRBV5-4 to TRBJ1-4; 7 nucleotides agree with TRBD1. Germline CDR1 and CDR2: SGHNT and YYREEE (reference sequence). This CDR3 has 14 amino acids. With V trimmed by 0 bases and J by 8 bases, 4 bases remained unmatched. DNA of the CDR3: TGTGCCAGCAGCTTGGACAGGGGACCCGAAAAACTGTTTTTT. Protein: CASSLDRGPEKLFF.

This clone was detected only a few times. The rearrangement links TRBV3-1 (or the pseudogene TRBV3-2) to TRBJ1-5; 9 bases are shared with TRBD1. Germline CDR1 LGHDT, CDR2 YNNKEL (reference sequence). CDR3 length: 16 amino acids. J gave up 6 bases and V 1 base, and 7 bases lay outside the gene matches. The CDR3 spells CASSQGRTGAVQPQHF. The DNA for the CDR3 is TGTGCCAGCAGCCAAGGGAGGACAGGGGCGGTTCAGCCCCAGCATTTT.

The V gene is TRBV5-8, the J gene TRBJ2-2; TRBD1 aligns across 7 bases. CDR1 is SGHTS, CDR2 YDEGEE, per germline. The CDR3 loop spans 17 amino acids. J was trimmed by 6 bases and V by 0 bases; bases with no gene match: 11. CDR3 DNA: TGTGCCAGCAGCTTGGTAATTAACAGGGGAGTCGCCGGGGAGCTGTTTTTT. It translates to CASSLVINRGVAGELFF.

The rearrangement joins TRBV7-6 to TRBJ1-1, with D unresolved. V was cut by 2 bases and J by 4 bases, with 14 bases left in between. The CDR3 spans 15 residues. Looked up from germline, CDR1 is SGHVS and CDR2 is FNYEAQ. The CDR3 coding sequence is TGTGCCAGCAGCTTATATGAGGGAGGTGGCACTGAAGCTTTCTTT. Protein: CASSLYEGGGTEAFF.

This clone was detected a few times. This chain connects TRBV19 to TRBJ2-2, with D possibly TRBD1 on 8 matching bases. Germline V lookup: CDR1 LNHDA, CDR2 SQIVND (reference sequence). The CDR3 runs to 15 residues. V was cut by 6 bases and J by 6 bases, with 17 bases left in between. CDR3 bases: TGTGCCAGTAGAACCTACAGGGGGAGGGCCGGGGAGCTGTTTTTT. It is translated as CASRTYRGRAGELFF.

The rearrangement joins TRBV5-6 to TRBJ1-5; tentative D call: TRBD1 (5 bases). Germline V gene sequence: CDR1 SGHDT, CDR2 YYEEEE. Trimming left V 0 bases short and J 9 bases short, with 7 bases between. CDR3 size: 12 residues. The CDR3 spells CASSLVGGPQHF. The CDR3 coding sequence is TGTGCCAGCAGCTTGGTGGGGGGGCCCCAGCATTTT.